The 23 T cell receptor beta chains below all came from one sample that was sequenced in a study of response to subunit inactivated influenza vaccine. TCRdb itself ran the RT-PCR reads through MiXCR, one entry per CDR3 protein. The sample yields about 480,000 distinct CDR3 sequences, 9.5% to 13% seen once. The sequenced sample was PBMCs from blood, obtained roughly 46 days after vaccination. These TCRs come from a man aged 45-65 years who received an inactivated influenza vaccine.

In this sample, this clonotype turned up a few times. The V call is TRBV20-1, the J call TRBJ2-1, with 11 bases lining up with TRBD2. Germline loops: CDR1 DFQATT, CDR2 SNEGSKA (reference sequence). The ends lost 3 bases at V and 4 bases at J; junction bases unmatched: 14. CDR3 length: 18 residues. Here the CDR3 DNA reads TGCAGTGCTAGTTTAGCGGGAGGGCCCCGGGTATGGTACAATGAGCAGTTCTTC. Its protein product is CSASLAGGPRVWYNEQFF.

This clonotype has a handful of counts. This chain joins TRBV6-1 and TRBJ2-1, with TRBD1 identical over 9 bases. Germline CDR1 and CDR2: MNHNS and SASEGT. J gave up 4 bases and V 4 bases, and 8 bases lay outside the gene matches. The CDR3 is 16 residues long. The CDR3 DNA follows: TGTGCCAGCAGTGTGACCGGGACAGGGATTTACAATGAGCAGTTCTTC. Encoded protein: CASSVTGTGIYNEQFF.

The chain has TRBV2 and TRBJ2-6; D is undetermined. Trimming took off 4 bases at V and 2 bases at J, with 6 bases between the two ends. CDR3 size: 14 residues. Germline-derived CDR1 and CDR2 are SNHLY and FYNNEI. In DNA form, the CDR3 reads TGTGCCAGCAGTGTCACCCCTGGGGCCAACGTCCTGACTTTC. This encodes CASSVTPGANVLTF.

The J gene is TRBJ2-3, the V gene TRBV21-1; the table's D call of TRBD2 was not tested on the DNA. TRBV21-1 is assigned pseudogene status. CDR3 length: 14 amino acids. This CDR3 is CASSKGLPPDTQYF. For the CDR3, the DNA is TGTGCCAGCAGCAAAGGACTACCCCCAGATACGCAGTATTTT.

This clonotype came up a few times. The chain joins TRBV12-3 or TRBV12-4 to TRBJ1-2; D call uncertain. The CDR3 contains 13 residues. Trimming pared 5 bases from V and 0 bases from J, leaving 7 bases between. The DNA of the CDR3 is TGTGCCAGCAGTGTTAGAGCTAACTATGGCTACACCTTC. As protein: CASSVRANYGYTF.

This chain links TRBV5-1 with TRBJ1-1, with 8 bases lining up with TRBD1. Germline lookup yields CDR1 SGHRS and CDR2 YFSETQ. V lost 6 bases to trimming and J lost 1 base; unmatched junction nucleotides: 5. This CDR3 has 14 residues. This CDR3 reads CASKTGAENTEAFF. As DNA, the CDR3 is TGCGCCAGCAAGACAGGGGCCGAGAACACTGAAGCTTTCTTT.

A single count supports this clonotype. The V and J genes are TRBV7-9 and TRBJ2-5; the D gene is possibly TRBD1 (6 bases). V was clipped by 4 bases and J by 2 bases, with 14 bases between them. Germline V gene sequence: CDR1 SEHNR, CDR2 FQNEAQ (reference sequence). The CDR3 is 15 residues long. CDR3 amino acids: CASSSSLDRQETQYF. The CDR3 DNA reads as TGTGCCAGCAGCTCCTCTCTGGACAGACAAGAGACCCAGTACTTC.

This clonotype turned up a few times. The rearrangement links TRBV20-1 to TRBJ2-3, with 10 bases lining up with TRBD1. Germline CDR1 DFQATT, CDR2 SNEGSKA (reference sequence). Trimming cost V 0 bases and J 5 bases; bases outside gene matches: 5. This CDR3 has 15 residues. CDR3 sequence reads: CSARDRQGAKDTQYF. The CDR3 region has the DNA TGCAGTGCTAGAGATCGACAGGGGGCAAAAGATACGCAGTATTTT.

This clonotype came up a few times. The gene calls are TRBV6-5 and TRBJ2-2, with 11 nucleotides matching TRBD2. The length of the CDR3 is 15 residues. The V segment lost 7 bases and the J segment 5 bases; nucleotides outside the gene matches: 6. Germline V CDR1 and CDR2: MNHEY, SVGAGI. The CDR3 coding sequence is TGTGCCAGCACCTTACTAGCGGGAGATACCGGGGAGCTGTTTTTT. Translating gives CASTLLAGDTGELFF.

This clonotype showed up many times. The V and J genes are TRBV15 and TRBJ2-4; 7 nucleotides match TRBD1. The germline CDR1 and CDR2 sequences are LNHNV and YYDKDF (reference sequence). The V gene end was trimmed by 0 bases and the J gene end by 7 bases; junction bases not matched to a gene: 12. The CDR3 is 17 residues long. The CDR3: CATSRENFWTGLNIQYF. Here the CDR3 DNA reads TGTGCCACCAGCAGAGAAAATTTCTGGACAGGACTGAACATTCAGTACTTC.

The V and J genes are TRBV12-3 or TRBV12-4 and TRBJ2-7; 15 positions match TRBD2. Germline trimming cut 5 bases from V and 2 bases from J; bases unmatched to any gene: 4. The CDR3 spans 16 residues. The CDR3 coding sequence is TGTGCCAGCAGTCCCCGGACTAGCGGGGGGGCCTACGAGCAGTACTTC. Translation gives CASSPRTSGGAYEQYF.

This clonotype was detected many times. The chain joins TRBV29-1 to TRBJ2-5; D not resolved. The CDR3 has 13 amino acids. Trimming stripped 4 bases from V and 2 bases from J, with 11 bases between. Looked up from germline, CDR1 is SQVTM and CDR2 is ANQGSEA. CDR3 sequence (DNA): TGCAGCGTTGCGGGCAGGCTTCAAGAGACCCAGTACTTC. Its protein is CSVAGRLQETQYF. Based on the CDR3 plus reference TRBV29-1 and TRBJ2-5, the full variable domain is SAVISQKPSRDICQRGTSLTIQCQVDSQVTMMFWYRQQPGQSLTLIATANQGSEATYESGFVIDKFPISRPNLTFSTLTVSNMSPEDSSIYLCSVAGRLQETQYFGPGTRLLVL.

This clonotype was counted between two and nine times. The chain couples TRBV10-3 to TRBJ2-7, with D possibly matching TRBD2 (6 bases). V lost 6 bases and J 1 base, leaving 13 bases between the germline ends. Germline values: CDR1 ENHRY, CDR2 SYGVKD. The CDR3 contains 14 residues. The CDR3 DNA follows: TGTGCCATCAGCCCGGGGGAGACATCCTACGAGCAGTACTTC. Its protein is CAISPGETSYEQYF.

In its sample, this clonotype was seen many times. CDR3 in amino acids: CASSYAGTSSYEQYF. In DNA, the CDR3 is TGTGCCAGCAGTTACGCCGGGACTAGCTCCTACGAGCAGTACTTC. The chain couples TRBV6-2 or TRBV6-3 to TRBJ2-7; 8 bases align to TRBD2. The length of the CDR3 is 15 residues. The trim removed 2 bases at V and 0 bases at J, leaving 3 bases unmatched. From germline, CDR1 is MNHEY and CDR2 SVGEGT.

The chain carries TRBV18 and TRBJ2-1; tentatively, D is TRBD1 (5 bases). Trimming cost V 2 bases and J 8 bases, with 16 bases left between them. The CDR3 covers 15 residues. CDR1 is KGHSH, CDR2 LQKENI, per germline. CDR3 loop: CASSPNWGVPDEQFF. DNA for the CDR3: TGTGCCAGCTCACCAAACTGGGGCGTCCCTGATGAGCAGTTCTTC.

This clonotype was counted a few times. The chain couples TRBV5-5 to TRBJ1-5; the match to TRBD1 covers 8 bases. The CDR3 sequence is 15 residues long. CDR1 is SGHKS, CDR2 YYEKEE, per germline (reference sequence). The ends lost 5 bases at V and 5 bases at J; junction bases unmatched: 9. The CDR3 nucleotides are TGTGCCAGCAGTATGCAAGGACAGGGCTATCAGCCCCAGCATTTT. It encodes CASSMQGQGYQPQHF.

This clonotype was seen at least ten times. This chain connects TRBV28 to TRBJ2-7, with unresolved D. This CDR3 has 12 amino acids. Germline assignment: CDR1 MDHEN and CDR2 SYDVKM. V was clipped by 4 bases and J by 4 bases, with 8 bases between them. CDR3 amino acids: CASSSRRYEQYF. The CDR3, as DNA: TGTGCCAGCAGTTCCAGACGGTACGAGCAGTACTTC. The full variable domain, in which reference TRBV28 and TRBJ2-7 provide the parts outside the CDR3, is DVKVTQSSRYLVKRTGEKVFLECVQDMDHENMFWYRQDPGLGLRLIYFSYDVKMKEKGDIPEGYSVSREKKERFSLILESASTNQTSMYLCASSSRRYEQYFGPGTRLTVT.

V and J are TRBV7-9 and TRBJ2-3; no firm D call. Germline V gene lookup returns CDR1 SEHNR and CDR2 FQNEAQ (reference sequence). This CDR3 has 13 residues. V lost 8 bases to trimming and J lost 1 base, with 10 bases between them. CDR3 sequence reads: CASVPQGTDTQYF. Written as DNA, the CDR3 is TGTGCCAGCGTACCCCAGGGCACAGATACGCAGTATTTT.

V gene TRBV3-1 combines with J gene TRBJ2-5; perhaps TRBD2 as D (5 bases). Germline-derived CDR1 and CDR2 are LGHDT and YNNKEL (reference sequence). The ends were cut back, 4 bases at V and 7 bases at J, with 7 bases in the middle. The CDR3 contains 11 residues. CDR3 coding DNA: TGTGCCAGCAGCCGGGAGTCGACCCAGTACTTC. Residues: CASSRESTQYF.

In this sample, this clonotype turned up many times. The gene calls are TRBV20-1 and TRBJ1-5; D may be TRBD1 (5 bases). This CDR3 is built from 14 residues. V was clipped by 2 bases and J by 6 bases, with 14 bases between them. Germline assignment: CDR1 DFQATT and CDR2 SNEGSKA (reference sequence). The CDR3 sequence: CSARTGRGGQPQHF. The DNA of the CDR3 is TGCAGTGCTAGAACAGGACGTGGCGGTCAGCCCCAGCATTTT.

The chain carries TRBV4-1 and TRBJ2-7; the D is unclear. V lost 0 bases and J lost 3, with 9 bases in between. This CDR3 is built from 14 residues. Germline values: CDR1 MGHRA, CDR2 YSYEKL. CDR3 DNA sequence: TGCGCCAGCAGCCAAGATGGCAGTTTCTACGAGCAGTACTTC. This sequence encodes CASSQDGSFYEQYF.

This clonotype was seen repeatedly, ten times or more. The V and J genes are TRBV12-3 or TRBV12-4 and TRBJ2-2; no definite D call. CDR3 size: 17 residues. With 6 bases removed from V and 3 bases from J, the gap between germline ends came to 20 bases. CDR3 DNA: TGTGCCAGCAGCCCCGCCCTTTTTAGCCAGGACACCGGGGAGCTGTTTTTT. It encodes CASSPALFSQDTGELFF.

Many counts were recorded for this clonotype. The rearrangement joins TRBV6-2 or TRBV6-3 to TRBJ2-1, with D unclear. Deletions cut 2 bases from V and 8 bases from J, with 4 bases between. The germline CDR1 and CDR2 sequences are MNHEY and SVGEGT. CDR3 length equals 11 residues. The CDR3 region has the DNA TGTGCCAGCAGTTACAGCGATGAGCAGTTCTTC. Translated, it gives CASSYSDEQFF.